These 7 T cell receptor beta chains came from one sample sequenced in a study of T cells in Graves' hyperthyroidism and ophthalmopathy. It was RNA transcripts that yielded the amplified TCR beta CDR3 regions. First-round RT-PCR with HTBI primers amplified the TCR CDR3 region. TCRdb fed the multiplex PCR reads into MiXCR, producing one record per CDR3 protein. In the table there are a few hundred thousand distinct CDR3 sequences, roughly an eighth of which are singletons. The specimen sequenced was blood. The receptors here all came from a young woman with Graves' hyperthyroidism.

This clonotype came up many times. The chain employs TRBV6-2 or TRBV6-3 and TRBJ2-1; possible D gene TRBD2, 6 bases. Trimming cost V 0 bases and J 6 bases, with 18 bases left between them. Germline lookup yields CDR1 MNHEY and CDR2 SVGEGT. The CDR3 contains 17 residues. CDR3 region: CASSYSVNGSPPNEQFF. DNA for the CDR3: TGTGCCAGCAGTTACTCGGTTAACGGGAGCCCACCCAATGAGCAGTTCTTC.

Many counts were recorded for this clonotype. V is TRBV28 and J is TRBJ2-1, with TRBD2 identical over 7 bases. The trim removed 6 bases at V and 3 bases at J, leaving 5 bases unmatched. This CDR3 has 14 amino acids. The germline V gene has CDR1 MDHEN and CDR2 SYDVKM. Here the CDR3 DNA reads TGTGCCAGCAGGGTAGCGGGCTTCTACAATGAGCAGTTCTTC. Translating it yields CASRVAGFYNEQFF. Full variable domain (outside the CDR3, taken from reference TRBV28 and TRBJ2-1): DVKVTQSSRYLVKRTGEKVFLECVQDMDHENMFWYRQDPGLGLRLIYFSYDVKMKEKGDIPEGYSVSREKKERFSLILESASTNQTSMYLCASRVAGFYNEQFFGPGTRLTVL.

This chain links TRBV4-1 with TRBJ1-1, with unresolved D. CDR1 is MGHRA, CDR2 YSYEKL, per germline. V shed 1 base and J shed 11 bases, with 14 bases lying between them. CDR3 length: 13 amino acids. Here the CDR3 reads CASSQVGSLYAFF. CDR3 coding DNA: TGCGCCAGCAGCCAAGTAGGCAGCTTGTACGCTTTCTTT.

This rearrangement joins TRBV4-3 to TRBJ1-1, with D maybe TRBD1 (6 bases). The CDR3 runs 17 residues. V lost 0 bases to trimming and J lost 1 base, with 15 bases between them. The germline CDR1 and CDR2 sequences are LGHNA and YSLEER. This CDR3 is CASSQERRWGANTEAFF. In nucleotides, the CDR3 is TGCGCCAGCAGCCAAGAACGCCGGTGGGGGGCGAACACTGAAGCTTTCTTT.

There are a few counts of this clonotype. The chain joins TRBV10-3 to TRBJ1-3; 7 positions agree with TRBD1. CDR3 length: 14 amino acids. CDR1 is ENHRY and CDR2 is SYGVKD in the germline V gene. After removal of 8 bases from V and 2 bases from J, the junction contained 6 bases not matched to a gene. This CDR3 is CAIGDTGAGNTIYF. As DNA, the CDR3 is TGTGCCATCGGCGACACAGGGGCTGGAAACACCATATATTTT.

This clonotype was observed a few times. The rearrangement uses TRBV20-1 and TRBJ2-7; possibly TRBD1 or TRBD2 for D (6 bases each). Trimming shortened V by 3 bases and J by 2 bases, and 23 bases separated the two germline ends. This CDR3 comprises 17 residues. Germline assignment: CDR1 DFQATT and CDR2 SNEGSKA (reference sequence). The CDR3 region has the DNA TGCAGTGCTAGTGAGAAGGGGGAGGCTTTCAAAACCTACGAGCAGTACTTC. This encodes CSASEKGEAFKTYEQYF.

This clonotype appeared a single time. This rearrangement joins TRBV7-8 to TRBJ2-3; 13 positions match TRBD2. The J segment lost 0 bases and the V segment lost 6 bases, leaving 6 bases of the junction unmatched. There are 17 residues in the CDR3. The V gene's germline CDR1 is SGHVS and CDR2 FQNEAQ. The CDR3 spells CASRMRLAGGSTDTQYF. As DNA, the CDR3 is TGTGCCAGCAGGATGAGACTAGCGGGAGGCAGCACAGATACGCAGTATTTT.